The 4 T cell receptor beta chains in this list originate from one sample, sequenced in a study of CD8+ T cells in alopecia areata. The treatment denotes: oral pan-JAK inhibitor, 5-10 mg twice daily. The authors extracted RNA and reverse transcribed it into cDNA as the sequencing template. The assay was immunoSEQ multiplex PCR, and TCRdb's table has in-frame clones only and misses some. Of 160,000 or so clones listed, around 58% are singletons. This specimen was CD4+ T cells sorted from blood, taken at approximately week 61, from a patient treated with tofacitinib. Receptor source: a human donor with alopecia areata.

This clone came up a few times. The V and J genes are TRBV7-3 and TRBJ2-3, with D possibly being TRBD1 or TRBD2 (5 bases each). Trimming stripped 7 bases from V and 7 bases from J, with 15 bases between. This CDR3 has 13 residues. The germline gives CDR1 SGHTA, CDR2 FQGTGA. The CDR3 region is CASNSGLANTQYF. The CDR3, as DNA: TGTGCCAGCAACTCGGGGCTCGCGAATACGCAGTATTTT.

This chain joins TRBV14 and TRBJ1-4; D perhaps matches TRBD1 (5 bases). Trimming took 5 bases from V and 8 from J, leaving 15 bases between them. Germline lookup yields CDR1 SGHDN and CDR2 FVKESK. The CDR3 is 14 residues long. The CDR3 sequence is CASSRPGLGEKLFF. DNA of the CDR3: TGTGCCAGCAGCAGGCCGGGACTGGGAGAAAAACTGTTTTTT.

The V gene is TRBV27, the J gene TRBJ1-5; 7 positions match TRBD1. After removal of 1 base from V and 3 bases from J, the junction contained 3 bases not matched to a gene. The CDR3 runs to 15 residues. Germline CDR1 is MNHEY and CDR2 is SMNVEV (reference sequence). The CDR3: CASSLWGTDNQPQHF. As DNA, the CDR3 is TGTGCCAGCAGTTTATGGGGGACAGACAATCAGCCCCAGCATTTT.

CDR3 sequence: CASGLVTDTQYF. The CDR3 bases are TGTGCTAGTGGTTTGGTAACAGATACGCAGTATTTT. The chain links TRBV12-5 to TRBJ2-3; no clear D gene. In germline, CDR1 is LGHNT, CDR2 FRNRAP. Trimming removed 0 bases from V and 3 bases from J, with 1 base in between. The length of the CDR3 is 12 residues.